The subject of this entry is one T cell receptor (beta chain). The antigen is unknown. A read error may be the cause here, since a much bigger clone is one base away. The second PCR ran about 6 to 11 cycles with a sample-barcoded 5' primer and J-beta primers. Researchers report that a template-switch adaptor with 12 random nucleotides tagged each cDNA molecule. TCRdb passed the 5' RACE reads through MiXCR, listing each CDR3 protein once. The sample includes around 500,000 distinct CDR3 sequences, around 48% seen only once; the top ten take roughly 24%. This sample is part of a study of blood T cells in healthy people across ages. Study results and caveats: Donor CMV infection status was unknown, possibly confounding age-related changes in expanded clonotypes.

The TCR was taken from a man at least 80 years old in good health. The sample was blood.

The CDR3 coding sequence is TGTGCCAGCAGTTACGCGAGTCCAGAGACAGGTGGCTACACCTTC. Protein sequence: CASSYASPETGGYTF. V gene TRBV6-6 combines with J gene TRBJ1-2, with D possibly TRBD1 on 6 matching bases. Germline CDR1 MNHNY, CDR2 SVGAGI (reference sequence). With 2 bases removed from V and 7 bases from J, the gap between germline ends came to 17 bases. This CDR3 spans 15 amino acids.